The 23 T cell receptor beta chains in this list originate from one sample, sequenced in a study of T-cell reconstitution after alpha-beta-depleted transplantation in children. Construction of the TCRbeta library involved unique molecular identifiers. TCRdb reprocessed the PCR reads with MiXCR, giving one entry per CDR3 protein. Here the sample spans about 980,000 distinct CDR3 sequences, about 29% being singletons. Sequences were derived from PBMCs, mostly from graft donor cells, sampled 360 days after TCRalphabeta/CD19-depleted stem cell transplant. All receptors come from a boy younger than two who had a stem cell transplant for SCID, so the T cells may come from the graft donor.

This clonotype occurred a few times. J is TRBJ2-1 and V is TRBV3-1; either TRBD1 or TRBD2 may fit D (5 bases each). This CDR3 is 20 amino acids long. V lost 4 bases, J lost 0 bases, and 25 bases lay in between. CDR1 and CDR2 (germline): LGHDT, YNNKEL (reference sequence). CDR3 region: CASSLTLGTADMSSYNEQFF. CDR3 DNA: TGTGCCAGCAGCCTCACCCTCGGGACGGCTGATATGAGCTCCTACAATGAGCAGTTCTTC.

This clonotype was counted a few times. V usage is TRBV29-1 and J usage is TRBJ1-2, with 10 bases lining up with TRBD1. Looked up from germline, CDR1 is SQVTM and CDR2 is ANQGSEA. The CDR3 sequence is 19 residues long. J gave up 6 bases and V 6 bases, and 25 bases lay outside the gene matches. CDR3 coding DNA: TGCAGCGTCGAGACCTCGCCTCGAGACAGGGGGCTTGTTATTGATGGCTACACCTTC. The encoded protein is CSVETSPRDRGLVIDGYTF.

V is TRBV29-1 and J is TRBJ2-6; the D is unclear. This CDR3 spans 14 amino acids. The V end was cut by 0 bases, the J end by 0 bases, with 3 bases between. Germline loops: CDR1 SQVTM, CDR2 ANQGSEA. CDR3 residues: CSVEELSGANVLTF. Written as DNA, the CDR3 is TGCAGCGTTGAAGAGCTCTCTGGGGCCAACGTCCTGACTTTC. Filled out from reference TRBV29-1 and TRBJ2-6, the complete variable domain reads SAVISQKPSRDICQRGTSLTIQCQVDSQVTMMFWYRQQPGQSLTLIATANQGSEATYESGFVIDKFPISRPNLTFSTLTVSNMSPEDSSIYLCSVEELSGANVLTFGAGSRLTVL.

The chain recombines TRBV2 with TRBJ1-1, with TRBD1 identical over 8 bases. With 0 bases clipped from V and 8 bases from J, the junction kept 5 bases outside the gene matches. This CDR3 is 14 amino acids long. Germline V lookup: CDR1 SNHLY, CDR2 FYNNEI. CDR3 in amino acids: CASSEARDRSEAFF. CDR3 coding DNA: TGTGCCAGCAGTGAAGCGCGGGACAGGAGCGAAGCTTTCTTT.

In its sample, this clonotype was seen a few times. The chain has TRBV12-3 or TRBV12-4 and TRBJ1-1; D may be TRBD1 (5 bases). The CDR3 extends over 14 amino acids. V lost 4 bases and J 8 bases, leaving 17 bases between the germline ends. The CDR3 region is CASSSRDSIPEAFF. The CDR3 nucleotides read TGTGCCAGCAGTTCGCGGGACTCCATTCCAGAAGCTTTCTTT.

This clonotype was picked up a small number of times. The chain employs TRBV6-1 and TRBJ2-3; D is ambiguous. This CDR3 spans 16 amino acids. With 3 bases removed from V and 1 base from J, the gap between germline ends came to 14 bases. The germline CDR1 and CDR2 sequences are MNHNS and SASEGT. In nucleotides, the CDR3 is TGTGCCAGCAGTGAGTCTCCCGGGCTTCGCACAGATACGCAGTATTTT. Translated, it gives CASSESPGLRTDTQYF.

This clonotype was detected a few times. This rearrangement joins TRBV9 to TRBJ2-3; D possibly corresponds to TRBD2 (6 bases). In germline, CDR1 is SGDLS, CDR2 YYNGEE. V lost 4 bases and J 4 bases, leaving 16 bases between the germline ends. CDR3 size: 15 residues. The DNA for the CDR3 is TGTGCCAGCAGCCCTCCGGGCGGAGGGGCAGATACGCAGTATTTT. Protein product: CASSPPGGGADTQYF.

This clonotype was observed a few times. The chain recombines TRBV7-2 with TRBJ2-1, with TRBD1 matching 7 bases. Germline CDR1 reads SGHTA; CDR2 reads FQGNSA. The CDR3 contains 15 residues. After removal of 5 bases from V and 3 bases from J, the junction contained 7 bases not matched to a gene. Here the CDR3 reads CASSIGTVFYNEQFF. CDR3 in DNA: TGTGCCAGCAGCATTGGGACAGTTTTCTACAATGAGCAGTTCTTC.

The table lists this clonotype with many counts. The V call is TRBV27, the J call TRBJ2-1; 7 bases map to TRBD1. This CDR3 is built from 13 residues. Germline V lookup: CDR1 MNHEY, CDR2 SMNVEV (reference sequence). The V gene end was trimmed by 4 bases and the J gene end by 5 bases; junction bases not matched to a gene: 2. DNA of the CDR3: TGTGCCAGCAGTTCCAGGGGGAACAATGAGCAGTTCTTC. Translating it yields CASSSRGNNEQFF.

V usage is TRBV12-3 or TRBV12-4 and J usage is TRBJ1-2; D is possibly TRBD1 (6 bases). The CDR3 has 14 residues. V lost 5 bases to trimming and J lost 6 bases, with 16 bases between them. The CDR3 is CASSPWTAVDGYTF. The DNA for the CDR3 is TGTGCCAGCAGTCCCTGGACAGCGGTGGATGGCTACACCTTC.

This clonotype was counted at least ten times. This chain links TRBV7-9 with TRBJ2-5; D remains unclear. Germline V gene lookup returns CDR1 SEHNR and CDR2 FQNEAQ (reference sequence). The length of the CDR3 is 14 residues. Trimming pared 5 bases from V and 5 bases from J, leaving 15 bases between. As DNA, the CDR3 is TGTGCCAGCAGCGAAGCCGGGCGAAGGGAGACCCAGTACTTC. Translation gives CASSEAGRRETQYF.

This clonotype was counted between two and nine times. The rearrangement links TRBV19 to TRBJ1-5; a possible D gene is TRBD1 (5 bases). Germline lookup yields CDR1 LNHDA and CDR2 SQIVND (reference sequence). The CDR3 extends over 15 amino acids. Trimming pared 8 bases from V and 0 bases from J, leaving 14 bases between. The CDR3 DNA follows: TGTGCCAGTCAGCGTGCCAGGGTTAGCAATCAGCCCCAGCATTTT. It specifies CASQRARVSNQPQHF.

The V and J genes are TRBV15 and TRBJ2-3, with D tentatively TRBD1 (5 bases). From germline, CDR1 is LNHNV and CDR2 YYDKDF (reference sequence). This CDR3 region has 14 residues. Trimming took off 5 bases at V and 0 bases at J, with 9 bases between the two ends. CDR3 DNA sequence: TGTGCCACCAGCTTCCAGGGTAGCACAGATACGCAGTATTTT. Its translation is CATSFQGSTDTQYF.

The CDR3 coding sequence is TGTGCCAGCAGTGCCCGACAGGGTTGGAATCAGCCCCAGCATTTT. Its translation: CASSARQGWNQPQHF. The V and J genes are TRBV2 and TRBJ1-5, with 7 bases lining up with TRBD1. Germline V CDR1 and CDR2: SNHLY, FYNNEI. This CDR3 is built from 15 residues. Losses at the gene ends were 4 bases for V and 4 bases for J; bases not matched to a gene: 7.

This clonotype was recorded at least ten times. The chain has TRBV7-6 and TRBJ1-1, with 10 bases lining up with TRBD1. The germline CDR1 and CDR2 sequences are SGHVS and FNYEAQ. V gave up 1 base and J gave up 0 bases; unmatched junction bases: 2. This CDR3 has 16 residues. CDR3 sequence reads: CASSLGDRGLNTEAFF. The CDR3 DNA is TGTGCCAGCAGCTTAGGGGACAGGGGCCTGAACACTGAAGCTTTCTTT.

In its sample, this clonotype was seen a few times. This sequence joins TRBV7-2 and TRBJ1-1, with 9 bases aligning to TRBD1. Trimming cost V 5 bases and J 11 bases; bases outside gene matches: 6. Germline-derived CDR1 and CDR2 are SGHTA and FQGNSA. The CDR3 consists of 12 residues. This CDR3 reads CASSGTGPRAFF. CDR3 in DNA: TGTGCCAGCAGCGGGACAGGGCCGCGGGCTTTCTTT. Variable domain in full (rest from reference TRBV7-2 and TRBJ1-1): GAGVSQSPSNKVTEKGKDVELRCDPISGHTALYWYRQSLGQGLEFLIYFQGNSAPDKSGLPSDRFSAERTGGSVSTLTIQRTQQEDSAVYLCASSGTGPRAFFGQGTRLTVV.

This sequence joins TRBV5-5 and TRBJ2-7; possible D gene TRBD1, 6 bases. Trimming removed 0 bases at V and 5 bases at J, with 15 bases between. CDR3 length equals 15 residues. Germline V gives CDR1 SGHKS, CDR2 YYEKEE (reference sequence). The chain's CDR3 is CASSLVQDRIHEQYF. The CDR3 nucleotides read TGTGCCAGCAGCTTGGTCCAAGACAGGATCCACGAGCAGTACTTC.

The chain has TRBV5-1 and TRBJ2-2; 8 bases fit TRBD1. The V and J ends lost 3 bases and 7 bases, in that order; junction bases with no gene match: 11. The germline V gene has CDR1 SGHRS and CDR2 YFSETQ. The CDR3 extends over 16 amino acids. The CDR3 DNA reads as TGCGCCAGCAGCTCCCAAATCGACAGGGGAGGCGGGGAGCTGTTTTTT. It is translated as CASSSQIDRGGGELFF.

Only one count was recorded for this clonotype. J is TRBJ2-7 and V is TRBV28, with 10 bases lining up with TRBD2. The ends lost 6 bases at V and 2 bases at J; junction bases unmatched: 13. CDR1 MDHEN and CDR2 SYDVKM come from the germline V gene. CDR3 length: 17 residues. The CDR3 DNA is TGTGCCAGCAGCCTTGAAGGTGGAGCGGGGGGGCCCTACGAGCAGTACTTC. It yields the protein CASSLEGGAGGPYEQYF.

The CDR3 region has the DNA TGTGCCAGCAGTTCCTTGGGGGGGGGGACAGGGTATGAGCAGTTCTTC. Amino acid sequence: CASSSLGGGTGYEQFF. V usage is TRBV6-5 and J usage is TRBJ2-1; 9 positions match TRBD1. The CDR3 runs 16 residues. The germline CDR1 and CDR2 sequences are MNHEY and SVGAGI. The J segment lost 8 bases and the V segment lost 4 bases, leaving 12 bases of the junction unmatched.

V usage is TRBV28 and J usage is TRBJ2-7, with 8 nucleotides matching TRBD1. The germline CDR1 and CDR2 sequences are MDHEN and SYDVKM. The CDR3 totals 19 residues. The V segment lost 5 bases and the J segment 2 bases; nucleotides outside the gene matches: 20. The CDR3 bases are TGTGCCAGCAGTCACGACCTCGTTTTCTTCGACAGGGGCCCCTACGAGCAGTACTTC. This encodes CASSHDLVFFDRGPYEQYF. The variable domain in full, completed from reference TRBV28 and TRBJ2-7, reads DVKVTQSSRYLVKRTGEKVFLECVQDMDHENMFWYRQDPGLGLRLIYFSYDVKMKEKGDIPEGYSVSREKKERFSLILESASTNQTSMYLCASSHDLVFFDRGPYEQYFGPGTRLTVT.

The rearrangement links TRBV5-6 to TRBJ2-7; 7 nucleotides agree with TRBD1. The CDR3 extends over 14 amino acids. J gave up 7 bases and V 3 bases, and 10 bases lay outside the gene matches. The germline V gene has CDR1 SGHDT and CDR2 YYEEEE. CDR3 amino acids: CASSSAGTVLEQYF. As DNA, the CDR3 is TGTGCCAGCAGCTCGGCCGGGACAGTTTTGGAGCAGTACTTC.

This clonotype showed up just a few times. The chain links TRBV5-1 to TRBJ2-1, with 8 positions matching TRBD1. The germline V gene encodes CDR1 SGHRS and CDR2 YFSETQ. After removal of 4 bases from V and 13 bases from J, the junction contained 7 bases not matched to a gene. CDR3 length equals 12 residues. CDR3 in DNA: TGCGCCAGCAGCCCCCTCGGACAGGGACAGTTCTTC. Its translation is CASSPLGQGQFF.